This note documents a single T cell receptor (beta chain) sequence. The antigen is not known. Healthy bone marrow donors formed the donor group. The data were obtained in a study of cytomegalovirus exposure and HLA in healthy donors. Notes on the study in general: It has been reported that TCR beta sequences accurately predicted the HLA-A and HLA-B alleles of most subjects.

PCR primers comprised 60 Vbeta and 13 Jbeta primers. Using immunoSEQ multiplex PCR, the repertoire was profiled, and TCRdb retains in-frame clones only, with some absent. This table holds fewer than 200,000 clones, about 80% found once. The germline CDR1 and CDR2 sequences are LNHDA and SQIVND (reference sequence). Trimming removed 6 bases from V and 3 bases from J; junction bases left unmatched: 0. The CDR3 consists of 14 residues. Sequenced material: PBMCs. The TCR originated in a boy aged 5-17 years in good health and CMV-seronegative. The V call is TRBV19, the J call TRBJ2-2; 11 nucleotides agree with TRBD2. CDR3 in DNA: TGTGCCAGTAGGGGACTAGCGGACACCGGGGAGCTGTTTTTT. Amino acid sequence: CASRGLADTGELFF. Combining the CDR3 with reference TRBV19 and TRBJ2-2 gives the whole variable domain DGGITQSPKYLFRKEGQNVTLSCEQNLNHDAMYWYRQDPGQGLRLIYYSQIVNDFQKGDIAEGYSVSREKKESFPLTVTSAQKNPTAFYLCASRGLADTGELFFGEGSRLTVL.